Sequencing of this TCR beta chain was carried out in a study of T cell responses to AZD1222 COVID-19 vaccine. Study background: Second doses at about 4 or about 12 weeks were pooled.

Clones were sequenced by immunoSEQ multiplex PCR, and TCRdb holds only the in-frame ones, with some missing. This table has around 86,000 clones, nearly 90% appearing once. The CDR3 has 16 amino acids. The V gene's germline CDR1 is KGHSH and CDR2 LQKENI. V gave up 2 bases and J gave up 4 bases; unmatched junction bases: 6. The TCR sequence derives from an adult in good health. The sequenced sample was peripheral blood, obtained on day 0 of AZD1222 vaccination. V gene TRBV18 combines with J gene TRBJ2-1; 9 bases map to TRBD2. The CDR3 reads CASSPAAGGHYNEQFF. As DNA, the CDR3 is TGTGCCAGCTCACCAGCAGCGGGGGGCCATTACAATGAGCAGTTCTTC.